This TCR beta chain emerged from a study of CD8+ T cells in alopecia areata. Looking at the study overall: Each day, treated patients took oral tofacitinib twice, at 5 to 10 mg per dose. Study results and caveats: Scalp lesions, especially in alopecia totalis/universalis, had higher clonality than normal scalp. Patients displayed less clarity in TCR sharing than mice, a finding possibly related to HLA.

RNA extraction and reverse transcription yielded cDNA as sequencing template. The method was immunoSEQ multiplex PCR; TCRdb's version includes in-frame clones alone and lacks a portion of them. The repertoire consists of some 180,000 clones, with roughly 60% occurring once and the leading ten covering 1.7%. Worth noting for this clone: What it binds is not known.

From alopecia areata patients, lesional scalp punch biopsies and peripheral blood were collected. There are 17 residues in the CDR3. Per the germline V gene, CDR1 is LGHNA and CDR2 is YSLEER. Trimming stripped 3 bases from V and 0 bases from J, with 12 bases between. This TCR was recovered from a human donor with alopecia areata. The material sequenced was CD4+ T cells sorted from blood, taken at week 0. V gene TRBV4-3 combines with J gene TRBJ2-6, with D uncertain. Written as DNA, the CDR3 is TGCGCCAGCAGCCATGACCTTTACAGCTCTGGGGCCAACGTCCTGACTTTC. It translates to CASSHDLYSSGANVLTF.